This entry lists 2 T cell receptor beta chains sequenced from one sample in a study of spatial heterogeneity in lung cancer. Regarding time point: blood at routine non-recurrence follow-up after resection. From the 5' RACE reads, TCRdb called clonotypes with MiXCR, one entry per CDR3 protein. The sample records about 70,000 distinct CDR3 sequences, 8% to 9% being singletons. The sequencing used PBMCs, collected at follow-up. The receptors were sampled from a female donor with early-stage non-small cell lung cancer.

The chain couples TRBV6-1 to TRBJ2-5, with 12 bases that match TRBD2. With V trimmed by 8 bases and J by 5 bases, 12 bases remained unmatched. Germline CDR1 is MNHNS and CDR2 is SASEGT. The CDR3 loop spans 16 amino acids. CDR3: CASQTGLAGPRETQYF. As DNA, the CDR3 is TGTGCCAGCCAAACGGGACTAGCGGGCCCACGGGAGACCCAGTACTTC.

This chain uses TRBV27 with TRBJ2-7, with 7 bases lining up with TRBD1. J lost 2 bases, V lost 5 bases, and 9 bases had no gene match. The CDR3 contains 15 residues. Germline assignment: CDR1 MNHEY and CDR2 SMNVEV (reference sequence). The CDR3 region has the DNA TGTGCCAGCAGTGAAGGGGGACAGTACACCTACGAGCAGTACTTC. This codes for CASSEGGQYTYEQYF.